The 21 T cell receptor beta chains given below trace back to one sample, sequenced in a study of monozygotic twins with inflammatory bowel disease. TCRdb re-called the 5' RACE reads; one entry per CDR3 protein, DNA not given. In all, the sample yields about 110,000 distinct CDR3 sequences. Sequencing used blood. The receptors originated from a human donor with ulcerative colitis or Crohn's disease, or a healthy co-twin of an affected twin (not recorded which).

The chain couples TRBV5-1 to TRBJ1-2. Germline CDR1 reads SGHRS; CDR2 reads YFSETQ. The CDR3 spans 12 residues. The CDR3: CASGEAYYGYTF.

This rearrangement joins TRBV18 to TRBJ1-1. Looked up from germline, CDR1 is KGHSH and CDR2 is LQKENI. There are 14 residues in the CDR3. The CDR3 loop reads CASSPETRNTEAFF.

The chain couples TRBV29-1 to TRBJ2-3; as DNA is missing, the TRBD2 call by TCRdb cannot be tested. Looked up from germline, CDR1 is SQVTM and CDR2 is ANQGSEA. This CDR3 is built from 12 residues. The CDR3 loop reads CSVRTFTDTQYF.

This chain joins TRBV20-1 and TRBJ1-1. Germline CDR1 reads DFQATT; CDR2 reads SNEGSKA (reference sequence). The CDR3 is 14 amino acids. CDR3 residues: CSAVPAAGGTEAFF.

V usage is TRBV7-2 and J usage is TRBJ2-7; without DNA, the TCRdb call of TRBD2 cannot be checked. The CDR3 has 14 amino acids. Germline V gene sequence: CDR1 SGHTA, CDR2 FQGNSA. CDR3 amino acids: CASSLTSGSKEQYF.

This CDR3 reads CASSGTGSDEQFF. This rearrangement joins TRBV5-4 to TRBJ2-1; TCRdb's D gene call, TRBD1, goes unchecked for lack of DNA. This CDR3 is built from 13 residues. Germline-derived CDR1 and CDR2 are SGHNT and YYREEE (reference sequence).

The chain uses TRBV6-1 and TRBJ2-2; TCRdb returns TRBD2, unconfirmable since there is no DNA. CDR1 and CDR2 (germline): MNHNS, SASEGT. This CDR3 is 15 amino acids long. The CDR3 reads CASSVVASGVIMLFF.

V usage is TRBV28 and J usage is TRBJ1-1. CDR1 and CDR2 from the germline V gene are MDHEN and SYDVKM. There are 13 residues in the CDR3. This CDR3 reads CASRIQGITEAFF. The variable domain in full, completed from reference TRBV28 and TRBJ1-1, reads DVKVTQSSRYLVKRTGEKVFLECVQDMDHENMFWYRQDPGLGLRLIYFSYDVKMKEKGDIPEGYSVSREKKERFSLILESASTNQTSMYLCASRIQGITEAFFGQGTRLTVV.

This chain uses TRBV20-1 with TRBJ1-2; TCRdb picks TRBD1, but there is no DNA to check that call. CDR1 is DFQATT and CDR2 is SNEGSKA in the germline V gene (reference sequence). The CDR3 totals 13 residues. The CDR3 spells CSAPRTGLKGYTF.

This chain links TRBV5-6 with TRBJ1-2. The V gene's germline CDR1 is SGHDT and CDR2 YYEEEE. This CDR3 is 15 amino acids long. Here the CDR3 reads CASSLSGSRIHGYTF.

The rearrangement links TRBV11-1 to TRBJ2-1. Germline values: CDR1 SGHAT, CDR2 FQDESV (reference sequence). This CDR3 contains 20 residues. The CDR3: CASSPNRRSSLLLGYNEQFF.

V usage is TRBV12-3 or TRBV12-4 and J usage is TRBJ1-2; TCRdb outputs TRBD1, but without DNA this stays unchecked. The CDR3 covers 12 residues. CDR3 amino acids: CASSSAGGGYTF.

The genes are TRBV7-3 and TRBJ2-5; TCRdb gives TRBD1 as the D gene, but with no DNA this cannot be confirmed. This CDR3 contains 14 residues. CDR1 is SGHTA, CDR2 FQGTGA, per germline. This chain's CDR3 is CASSLGGAGETQYF.

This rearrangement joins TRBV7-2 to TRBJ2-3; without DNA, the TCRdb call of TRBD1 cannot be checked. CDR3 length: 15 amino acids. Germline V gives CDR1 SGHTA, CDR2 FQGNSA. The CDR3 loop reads CASSPVGGGDTTQYF.

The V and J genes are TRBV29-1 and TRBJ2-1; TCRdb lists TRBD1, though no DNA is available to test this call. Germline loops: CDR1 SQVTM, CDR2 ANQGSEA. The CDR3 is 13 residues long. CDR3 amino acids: CSVPGQGVNEQFF.

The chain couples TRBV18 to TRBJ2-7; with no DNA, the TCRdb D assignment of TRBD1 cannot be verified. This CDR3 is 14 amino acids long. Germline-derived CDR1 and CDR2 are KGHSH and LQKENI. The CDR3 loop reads CASSPDRERYEQYF.

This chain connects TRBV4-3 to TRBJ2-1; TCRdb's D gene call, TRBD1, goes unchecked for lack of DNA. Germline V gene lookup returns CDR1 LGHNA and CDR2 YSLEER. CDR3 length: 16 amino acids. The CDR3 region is CASSQEGSYRADEQFF.

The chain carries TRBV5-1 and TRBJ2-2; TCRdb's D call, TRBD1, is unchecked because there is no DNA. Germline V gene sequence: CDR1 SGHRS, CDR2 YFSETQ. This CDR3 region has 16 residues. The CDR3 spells CASTGTGGYDTGELFF.

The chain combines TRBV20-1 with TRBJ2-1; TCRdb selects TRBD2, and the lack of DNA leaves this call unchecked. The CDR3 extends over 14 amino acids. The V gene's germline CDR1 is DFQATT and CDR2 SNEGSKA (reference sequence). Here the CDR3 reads CSAGWREGQNEQFF.

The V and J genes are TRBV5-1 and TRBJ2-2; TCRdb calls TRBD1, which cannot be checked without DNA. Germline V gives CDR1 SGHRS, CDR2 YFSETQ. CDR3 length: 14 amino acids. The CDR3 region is CASSRTDRPGELFF.

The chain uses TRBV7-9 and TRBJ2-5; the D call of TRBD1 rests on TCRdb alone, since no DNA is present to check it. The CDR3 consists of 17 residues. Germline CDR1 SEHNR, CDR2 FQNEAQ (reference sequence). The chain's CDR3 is CASSGYTDFDREETQYF.